This TCR beta chain is from a study of shared clonotypes between healthy human individuals. Whole-study context: Used for every donor were three CD4 naive, three CD4 memory, two CD8 naive and one CD8 memory plate.

Regarding this clone: The antigen is undetermined. The same CDR3 also results from other DNA sequences found in this sample.

The trim removed 6 bases at V and 1 base at J, leaving 4 bases unmatched. The CDR3 spans 15 residues. Germline CDR1 and CDR2: MNHEY and SMNVEV (reference sequence). Libraries were prepared by immunoSEQ multiplex PCR; TCRdb keeps only in-frame clonotypes and omits some of them. The repertoire holds roughly 2.1 million clones, with roughly 91% as singletons. Regarding the study as a whole: Generally, naive subsets came out with larger estimated richness than memory subsets.

Naive CD8 cells, CD45RO-negative and positively selected for CCR7, excluded terminally differentiated effector memory CD45RA+ cells. All donors qualified as healthy HIV-negative adults and had experienced no recent acute infections or vaccinations. The clonotype comes from a man in his late teens or twenties in good health. Some clones in this sample may be carry-over from other donors' samples. This sequence joins TRBV27 and TRBJ2-2; 8 nucleotides match TRBD1. The material sequenced was naive CD8+ T cells from PBMCs. CDR3 nucleotides: TGTGCCAGCAGCCCCGGGACAGGGAACACCGGGGAGCTGTTTTTT. Protein: CASSPGTGNTGELFF.